This entry lists 20 T cell receptor gamma chains sequenced from one sample in a study of Vδ1+ human thymocytes. These TCRs are of unknown antigen specificity. The study, taken as a whole, reports: Highly polyclonal TRG and TRD repertoires with Gaussian CDR3 length distributions appeared in thymus.

RNA was extracted from the cells and then reverse transcribed. The CDR3 regions were amplified by multiplex PCR from V-gene primers to a constant-region primer. TCRdb re-processed the multiplex PCR reads via CATT. The sample holds roughly 30,000 gamma-chain clones; about 18% are singletons and the top ten take 1.5% to 2%. Sample: Vdelta1+ gamma-delta thymocytes from the thymus. Specified subset: FACS-sorted CD3+ TCRalphabeta- TCRVdelta1+ TCRVdelta2- thymocytes. Source of these receptors: a boy less than two years old who had congenital heart surgery.

This clone was observed a handful of times. Within the sample, other DNA sequences also encode this same CDR3. V is TRGV4 and J is TRGJ1 or TRGJ2. Unmatched junction bases numbered 3, after V lost 3 bases and J lost 4 bases. CDR3 length: 12 residues. Germline V gene sequence: CDR1 EGSTGY, CDR2 YDSYTSSV. In DNA form, the CDR3 reads TGTGCCACCTGGGATCCCTATTATAAGAAACTCTTT. Its protein is CATWDPYYKKLF.

The table lists this clone with a few counts. V gene TRGV5 combines with J gene TRGJ1 or TRGJ2. Germline values: CDR1 VINAFY, CDR2 YDVSNSKD. V was pared by 2 bases and J by 6 bases, with 7 bases of the junction left unmatched. CDR3 length: 13 amino acids. The CDR3 here is CATWDNRGYKKLF. The DNA for the CDR3 is TGTGCCACCTGGGACAATCGAGGTTATAAGAAACTCTTT.

J is TRGJ1 or TRGJ2 and V is TRGV4. V lost 2 bases, J lost 1 base, and 11 bases stayed unmatched. This CDR3 spans 16 amino acids. Germline CDR1 reads EGSTGY; CDR2 reads YDSYTSSV. CDR3 sequence (DNA): TGTGCCACCTGGGATGTCCAAGACAATAATTATTATAAGAAACTCTTT. Its translation: CATWDVQDNNYYKKLF.

By share, this clone counts as medium-sized. This chain uses TRGV3 with TRGJ1 or TRGJ2. The CDR3 runs 13 residues. Unmatched junction bases numbered 3, after V lost 0 bases and J lost 4 bases. Germline assignment: CDR1 VTNTFY and CDR2 YDVSTARD (reference sequence). CDR3: CATWDRPYYKKLF. The DNA of the CDR3 is TGTGCCACCTGGGACAGGCCATATTATAAGAAACTCTTT.

This clone has just a few counts. This chain links TRGV5 with TRGJ1 or TRGJ2. This CDR3 is built from 11 residues. V lost 2 bases to trimming and J lost 9 bases; unmatched junction nucleotides: 4. Germline V gene data show CDR1 as VINAFY and CDR2 as YDVSNSKD. The chain's CDR3 is CATWDTIKKLF. CDR3 in DNA: TGTGCCACCTGGGACACGATTAAGAAACTCTTT.

This chain joins TRGV5 and TRGJ1 or TRGJ2. Trimming took 5 bases from V and 11 from J; bases not matched to a gene: 6. The CDR3 sequence is 10 residues long. The V gene's germline CDR1 is VINAFY and CDR2 YDVSNSKD. The CDR3 DNA is TGTGCCACCTGGGCCACGGAGAAACTCTTT. This sequence encodes CATWATEKLF.

This clone is labeled medium-sized (0.01 to 0.1%). The chain has TRGV4 and TRGJ1 or TRGJ2. Germline CDR1 is EGSTGY and CDR2 is YDSYTSSV. Trimming cost V 0 bases and J 11 bases; bases outside gene matches: 4. This CDR3 is 11 amino acids long. CDR3 DNA: TGTGCCACCTGGGATGGGCGTGAGAAACTCTTT. It codes for CATWDGREKLF.

This clone came up a few times. This chain uses TRGV9 with TRGJ1 or TRGJ2. The CDR3 spans 13 residues. V trimming: 1 base; J trimming: 9 bases; junction bases outside the gene matches: 9. Germline lookup yields CDR1 GITISATS and CDR2 ISYDGTV (reference sequence). CDR3 DNA sequence: TGTGCCTTGTGGGAGGTACCCCCGCTTAAGAAACTCTTT. This encodes CALWEVPPLKKLF.

This rearrangement joins TRGV3 to TRGJ1 or TRGJ2. Trimming took 3 bases from V and 8 from J; bases not matched to a gene: 7. The CDR3 extends over 12 amino acids. CDR1 is VTNTFY, CDR2 YDVSTARD, per germline (reference sequence). DNA of the CDR3: TGTGCCACCTGGGACCCCCTTAATAAGAAACTCTTT. This translates into CATWDPLNKKLF.

The chain has TRGV9 and TRGJ1 or TRGJ2. The CDR3 runs 15 residues. The V and J ends lost 0 bases and 6 bases, in that order; junction bases with no gene match: 11. CDR1 GITISATS and CDR2 ISYDGTV come from the germline V gene (reference sequence). This chain's CDR3 is CALWEVQSSRYKKLF. The CDR3 DNA reads as TGTGCCTTGTGGGAGGTGCAGTCGAGTCGTTATAAGAAACTCTTT.

This clone was seen a few times. This specimen includes other DNA sequences encoding the same CDR3. This chain links TRGV5 with TRGJP2. Germline lookup yields CDR1 VINAFY and CDR2 YDVSNSKD. CDR3 length: 14 amino acids. The junction had 3 bases not matched to a gene; V was cut back by 0 bases and J by 5 bases. The CDR3 sequence is CATWDRPSDWIKTF. The CDR3 DNA follows: TGTGCCACCTGGGACAGGCCCAGTGATTGGATCAAGACGTTT.

This clone has a handful of counts. A much more abundant neighbour one base away suggests this may be a read error. The chain is built from TRGV5 and TRGJ1 or TRGJ2. This CDR3 is 13 amino acids long. CDR1 and CDR2 from the germline V gene are VINAFY and YDVSNSKD. The V segment lost 3 bases and the J segment 6 bases; nucleotides outside the gene matches: 8. CDR3 amino acids: CATWDRQGYKKLF. CDR3 nucleotides: TGTGCCACCTGGGACCGGCAGGGTTATAAGAAACTCTTT.

Regarding this clone: Other DNA sequences of this sample code for an identical CDR3. The rearrangement links TRGV4 to TRGJP1. V was pared by 4 bases and J by 0 bases, with 5 bases of the junction left unmatched. The CDR3 runs 15 residues. CDR1 and CDR2 (germline): EGSTGY, YDSYTSSV. DNA of the CDR3: TGTGCCACCTGGGACCGATATACCACTGGTTGGTTCAAGATATTT. This gives the protein CATWDRYTTGWFKIF.

This clone has only a few counts. The chain combines TRGV9 with TRGJ1 or TRGJ2. The V gene end was trimmed by 0 bases and the J gene end by 6 bases; junction bases not matched to a gene: 8. This CDR3 is built from 14 residues. The germline CDR1 and CDR2 sequences are GITISATS and ISYDGTV (reference sequence). CDR3 protein: CALWEVQNVYKKLF. DNA for the CDR3: TGTGCCTTGTGGGAGGTGCAAAATGTTTATAAGAAACTCTTT.

The J gene is TRGJ1 or TRGJ2, the V gene TRGV9. The CDR3 is 12 amino acids. Germline CDR1 and CDR2: GITISATS and ISYDGTV (reference sequence). With 8 bases clipped from V and 12 bases from J, the junction kept 16 bases outside the gene matches. Here the CDR3 DNA reads TGTGCCTTGTACGTGGGGCGGGGCAGGAAACTCTTT. As protein: CALYVGRGRKLF.

There are a few counts of this clone. This sequence joins TRGV8 and TRGJ1 or TRGJ2. The CDR3 contains 14 residues. The J segment lost 6 bases and the V segment lost 3 bases, leaving 11 bases of the junction unmatched. Per germline, CDR1 VENAVY and CDR2 YDSYNSRV. The CDR3 nucleotides read TGTGCCACCTGGGATGTTGTAGGGTCTTATAAGAAACTCTTT. Residues: CATWDVVGSYKKLF.

This clone is categorized as medium-sized. Other DNA sequences in this sample translate to the same CDR3. The chain links TRGV4 to TRGJ1 or TRGJ2. The CDR3 totals 13 residues. V gave up 0 bases and J gave up 5 bases; unmatched junction bases: 4. The germline CDR1 and CDR2 sequences are EGSTGY and YDSYTSSV. The CDR3 here is CATWDGLDYKKLF. The CDR3 DNA follows: TGTGCCACCTGGGATGGGCTGGATTATAAGAAACTCTTT.

V and J are TRGV3 and TRGJP1. V was clipped by 0 bases and J by 5 bases; unmatched bases: 6. This CDR3 contains 15 residues. Germline CDR1 VTNTFY, CDR2 YDVSTARD (reference sequence). The CDR3 sequence: CATWDRPRTGWFKIF. CDR3 DNA sequence: TGTGCCACCTGGGACAGGCCAAGGACTGGTTGGTTCAAGATATTT.

This clone has only a few counts. The V call is TRGV8, the J call TRGJ1 or TRGJ2. The V gene end was trimmed by 3 bases and the J gene end by 11 bases; junction bases not matched to a gene: 10. Germline V gene sequence: CDR1 VENAVY, CDR2 YDSYNSRV. The CDR3 length is 12 residues. Here the CDR3 reads CATWDLAPQKLF. The CDR3 region has the DNA TGTGCCACCTGGGATTTGGCCCCCCAGAAACTCTTT.

This clone occurred a few times. This chain uses TRGV2 with TRGJ1 or TRGJ2. V lost 4 bases to trimming and J lost 7 bases; unmatched junction nucleotides: 10. From germline, CDR1 is EGSNGY and CDR2 YDSYNSKV. The length of the CDR3 is 13 residues. This chain's CDR3 is CATWDSTRYKKLF. CDR3 DNA sequence: TGTGCCACCTGGGATAGTACACGCTATAAGAAACTCTTT.